The T cell receptor beta chain under discussion was sequenced for a study of PD-L1 blockade in urothelial cancer. Study summary: Chemotherapy regimens numbering 0 to 3 had been given to patients.

This CDR3 is 13 amino acids long. Trimming took 7 bases from V and 3 from J; bases not matched to a gene: 8. Germline assignment: CDR1 SQVTM and CDR2 ANQGSEA. Sequencing was performed with immunoSEQ multiplex PCR; in TCRdb, only in-frame clones are kept and a portion is missing. The sample has roughly 43,000 clones, about four fifths seen once. In this sample, this clone turned up a few times. This TCR came from a man between 65 and 80 years old with urothelial cancer. The V gene is TRBV29-1, the J gene TRBJ1-1; 7 nucleotides line up with TRBD1. The sample here was PBMCs, taken around atezolizumab (anti-PD-L1) treatment. CDR3 amino acids: CSERQGMDTEAFF. As DNA, the CDR3 is TGCAGCGAAAGACAGGGCATGGACACTGAAGCTTTCTTT.